This T cell receptor (beta chain) was profiled in a study of blood T cell repertoires in COVID-19. Study in general: The samples span acute and convalescent COVID-19 from the United States, Italy and Spain.

TCRdb's copy holds only in-frame clones and misses some; the assay was immunoSEQ multiplex PCR. The table shows more than 45,000 clones, with around nine tenths occurring only once. Germline CDR1 and CDR2: SGDLS and YYNGEE. This CDR3 contains 16 residues. Trimming took 0 bases from V and 9 from J; bases not matched to a gene: 11. The sequence came from a woman in her 70s with active COVID-19. The chain links TRBV9 to TRBJ2-1; TRBD2 matches at 8 bases. The sample was peripheral blood. The CDR3 nucleotides read TGTGCCAGCAGCGTAGGAGAGTCTAGCGGGTATGGTGAGCAGTTCTTC. The encoded protein is CASSVGESSGYGEQFF.